The source of this T cell receptor (beta chain) is a study of blood T cell repertoires in COVID-19. Assay: immunoSEQ multiplex PCR; the TCRdb copy retains only in-frame clones and omits some. The repertoire holds tens of thousands of clones, with approximately 90% as singletons. A single count supports this clone. Trimming cost V 5 bases and J 9 bases, with 22 bases left between them. The CDR3 sequence is 15 residues long. CDR1 is SEHNR, CDR2 FQNEAQ, per germline (reference sequence). The chain joins TRBV7-9 to TRBJ2-5, with a possible D match to TRBD1 (6 bases). The clonotype comes from a human donor in a cohort sampled during active COVID-19. The sequenced sample was peripheral blood. The chain's CDR3 is CASSLQEDGAGAQYF. For the CDR3, the DNA is TGTGCCAGCAGCCTGCAAGAGGACGGAGCAGGGGCCCAGTACTTC. Variable domain in full (rest from reference TRBV7-9 and TRBJ2-5): DTGVSQNPRHKITKRGQNVTFRCDPISEHNRLYWYRQTLGQGPEFLTYFQNEAQLEKSRLLSDRFSAERPKGSFSTLEIQRTEQGDSAMYLCASSLQEDGAGAQYFGPGTRLLVL.